The count of the clone carrying this T cell receptor (beta chain) is one. Source study methods: Reference gene primers were amplified, and this amplification served to estimate nucleated cell counts. Only in-frame clones appear in the TCRdb table, and some are missing; sequencing was by immunoSEQ multiplex PCR. Clone size and the V and J calls come from that table; the DNA yielded D and trimming. Here the sample spans about 160,000 clones, over 80% being singletons. The data were taken from a study of blood T cell repertoires in COVID-19. This CDR3 is 16 amino acids long. Germline lookup yields CDR1 SNHLY and CDR2 FYNNEI. Trimming at V came to 7 bases and at J to 8 bases, leaving 16 bases not matched to a gene.

J is TRBJ2-1 and V is TRBV2, with TRBD2 matching over 8 bases. The source material was peripheral blood. This TCR derives from a man older than 75 with acute or convalescent COVID-19. CDR3 residues: CASIGTGTRGGDEQFF. CDR3 sequence (DNA): TGTGCCAGCATCGGGACCGGGACTAGGGGAGGGGATGAGCAGTTCTTC.